This T cell receptor (beta chain) is drawn from a study of T cell changes during pregnancy in multiple sclerosis. Only in-frame clones appear in the TCRdb table, and some are missing; sequencing was by immunoSEQ multiplex PCR. The sample has some 46,000 clones, around 93% seen once; the top ten hold 2% to 2.5%. The V end was cut by 3 bases, the J end by 0 bases, with 12 bases between. Germline assignment: CDR1 SGHVS and CDR2 FNYEAQ. The CDR3 extends over 16 amino acids. The V and J genes are TRBV7-6 and TRBJ1-5; D call uncertain. The sequence was obtained from a female donor with multiple sclerosis, enrolled in a pregnancy study. The sequences come from peripheral blood, collected in the third trimester of pregnancy. The chain's CDR3 is CASSFEPGYSNQPQHF. The CDR3 DNA reads TGTGCCAGCAGCTTCGAACCCGGTTATAGCAATCAGCCCCAGCATTTT.